One T cell receptor (beta chain) is described in this entry. This clonotype has a single count. The target of this receptor is not known. The DNA is omitted, as the CDR3 cannot be located on it reliably, and the CDR3 follows TCRdb's listing. These data belong to a study of CD8 T cells in Susac syndrome (dated by TCRdb to the late 2010s). Concerning the study at large: Of the Susac syndrome patients who were sequenced, 8 or 9 were in clinical remission while 5 or 6 had clinically active disease. At blood withdrawal, Susac syndrome patients were either therapy-naive, taking corticosteroids (in some cases with IVIg as well), or taking IVIg alone. The study used repertoire sequencing to test whether antigen drove CD8+ T cell activation and differentiation in Susac syndrome. The clonality of the CD8+ T cell repertoire was compared across about a dozen healthy donors, some 14 Susac syndrome patients and roughly 15 multiple sclerosis patients. Study-wide conclusions, independent of this receptor: Over 15 and five Susac-specific public clones were found in the total CD8+ and CD8+ TEMRA repertoires, respectively. The TCR sequencing and HLA analysis was acknowledged to have included a relatively small number of individuals. Clonal expansion was seen in Susac syndrome CD8+ repertoires, peaking in CD8+ TEMRA cells and being greater in clinically active patients than in remitting ones.

RNA was extracted using the RNeasy kit, and about 0.45 to 1 ug of the RNA was reverse transcribed with random hexamers. TCR beta CDR3 regions were amplified with the immunoSEQ multiplex PCR assay covering 54 Vbeta and 13 Jbeta segments. PCR amplification bias was corrected using a synthetic template baseline for primer optimization and computational correction. The paper's data handling went like this. Only productive sequences were kept, with reads annotated to V, D and J genes according to IMGT and analyzed in immunoSEQ Analyzer. To calculate clonality, Shannon entropy was normalized by log2 of the number of productive unique sequences and then subtracted from one. Public and private clones were assessed among the 100 most prevalent clones of each patient and control. Clones were defined as Susac-specific when absent from the healthy and MS cohorts, from roughly 1,100 published viral clones and from other ImmuneACCESS disease sequences. TCRdb's own reprocessing of the public reads used fastp at Q25 and MiXCR and kept productive beta chains. One record per CDR3 amino acid sequence lists the most common genes and DNA. The V and J calls and clone size are TCRdb's, not the authors'. This sample comprises 100,000 to 150,000 distinct CDR3 sequences, about 95% of them detected only once. Clones ranked in the top ten supply 0.21% of the sample.

The cysteine opens and the phenylalanine closes a CDR3 of 14 amino acids. For CDR1 and CDR2, the germline V gene (reference sequence) lists MNHNY and SVGAGI. Peripheral blood CD8+ and CD4+ T cells from healthy donors, Susac syndrome patients and multiple sclerosis patients were profiled using high-throughput TCR beta sequencing. Recently defined diagnostic criteria for definite or probable disease were met by the Susac syndrome patients. Bulk CD8+ and CD4+ T cells were purified magnetically by negative isolation, whereas CD8+ TEMRA cells were enriched by FACS. Blood was drawn into EDTA tubes, processed within 24 hours, and PBMCs were isolated by density gradient centrifugation. PBMCs intended for TCR sequencing were frozen in liquid nitrogen and were later thawed in a 37 degrees C water bath. The sorted or isolated CD4+, CD8+ and CD8+ TEMRA cells had a purity of 90% or higher.

The rearrangement joined TRBV6-6 to TRBJ2-4; TRBD1, the table's D call, was not compared with the DNA. Sequenced input: CD8+ T cells from PBMCs. The source of this sequence is a human donor with Susac syndrome. CDR3 reads: CASSSSGGENIQYF.